Listed below are T cell receptor beta chains from one sample, sequenced in a study of PD-1 blockade in classical Hodgkin lymphoma. Using immunoSEQ multiplex PCR, the repertoire was profiled, and TCRdb retains in-frame clones only, with some absent. The data hold about 23,000 clones, with around 69% observed a single time. Specimen: peripheral blood mononuclear cells (PBMCs), collected at baseline. The source of these receptors is a human donor with classical Hodgkin lymphoma. Each CDR3 is given with its conserved first and last residue. A D gene is named only where the DNA matches it firmly. Some rows mark clone size as missing; the rest say once, few, many or name a class of expanded clone.

j_call d_call clone_size v_call cdr3_aa cdr3_nt
TRBJ1-6 NA NA TRBV4-1 CASSQTPETPLHF TGCGCCAGCAGCCAAACCCCGGAAACACCCCTCCACTTT
TRBJ2-3 NA once TRBV7-2 CASSSLRTDTQYF TGTGCCAGCAGCTCCCTTCGCACAGATACGCAGTATTTT
TRBJ1-1 NA once TRBV6-6 CASSYVVRGDTEAFF TGTGCCAGCAGTTACGTCGTGAGGGGAGACACTGAAGCTTTCTTT
TRBJ2-7 NA few TRBV10-3 CAHKREGVGEQYF TGTGCCCACAAACGTGAAGGCGTTGGAGAGCAGTACTTC
TRBJ2-2 TRBD2 NA TRBV9 CASSPQTSGGGGELFF TGTGCCAGCAGCCCCCAGACTAGCGGGGGCGGCGGGGAGCTGTTTTTT
TRBJ1-5 NA once TRBV6-5 CASSGGAPAF TGTGCCAGCAGTGGTGGAGCCCCAGCATTT
TRBJ2-1 NA NA TRBV19 CASKPGSYNEQFF TGTGCCAGTAAACCAGGGTCCTACAATGAGCAGTTCTTC
TRBJ2-6 NA NA TRBV28 CASSIQGGANVLTF TGTGCCAGCAGCATACAGGGTGGGGCCAACGTCCTGACTTTC
TRBJ2-7 TRBD2 NA TRBV6-5 CASSYFTSGSPYEQYF TGTGCCAGCAGTTACTTTACTAGCGGGAGTCCCTACGAGCAGTACTTC
TRBJ2-1 TRBD2 once TRBV30 CAWSVELAVYNEQFF TGTGCCTGGAGTGTAGAACTAGCGGTTTACAATGAGCAGTTCTTC
TRBJ1-2 NA NA TRBV5-1 CASSLEGVGTPYGYTF TGCGCCAGCAGCTTGGAGGGCGTTGGTACTCCCTATGGCTACACCTTC
TRBJ2-1 NA NA TRBV2 CASSEVGAGAAEQFF TGTGCCAGCAGTGAAGTAGGTGCAGGGGCGGCTGAGCAGTTCTTC
TRBJ1-5 NA NA TRBV7-8 CASSLGVQISQPQHF TGTGCCAGCAGCTTGGGAGTCCAGATATCTCAGCCCCAGCATTTT
TRBJ1-5 NA few TRBV27 CASSPSQGRFQPQHF TGTGCCAGCAGCCCTTCCCAGGGGAGGTTTCAGCCCCAGCATTTT
TRBJ2-3 TRBD2 NA TRBV7-2 CASSLAGASTDTQYF TGTGCCAGCAGTCTAGCGGGGGCTAGCACAGATACGCAGTATTTT
TRBJ1-4 NA NA TRBV27 CASRETRATNEKLFF TGTGCCAGCAGAGAAACTAGGGCAACTAATGAAAAACTGTTTTTT
TRBJ1-2 NA NA TRBV5-1 CASSLALGQSNYGYTF TGCGCCAGCAGCTTGGCCTTGGGCCAATCTAACTATGGCTACACCTTC
TRBJ2-4 NA medium-sized TRBV7-9 CASSLAEQGVQYF TGTGCCAGCAGCTTAGCTGAACAGGGCGTTCAGTACTTC
TRBJ2-1 TRBD2 NA TRBV27 CASSSGTSGYYNEQFF TGTGCCAGCAGTTCAGGGACTAGCGGATATTACAATGAGCAGTTCTTC
TRBJ2-7 NA NA TRBV5-1 CASSPVVGQHSYEQYF TGCGCCAGCAGCCCTGTAGTCGGACAACACTCCTACGAGCAGTACTTC
TRBJ1-2 NA NA TRBV2 CASRERENYGYTF TGTGCCAGCAGAGAGAGGGAAAACTATGGCTACACCTTC
TRBJ1-4 NA NA TRBV6-6 CASKAGTVNEKLFF TGTGCCAGCAAGGCGGGGACCGTGAATGAAAAACTGTTTTTT
TRBJ1-2 NA NA TRBV18 CASSSGRKNYGYTF TGTGCCAGCTCCTCAGGGAGGAAGAACTATGGCTACACCTTC
TRBJ2-3 NA NA TRBV25-1 CASSEEGPNTDTQYF TGTGCCAGCAGTGAAGAGGGGCCTAACACAGATACGCAGTATTTT
TRBJ2-1 NA NA TRBV11-3 CASSLGRVGEGDNEQFF TGTGCCAGCAGCTTAGGTCGGGTAGGAGAGGGGGACAATGAGCAGTTCTTC
TRBJ1-4 TRBD1 NA TRBV7-6 CASSLAGTANEKLFF TGTGCCAGCAGCTTAGCGGGGACAGCTAATGAAAAACTGTTTTTT
TRBJ1-5 TRBD1 once TRBV19 CASSNVRRQGVASSNQPQHF TGTGCCAGTAGTAACGTTAGGCGACAGGGGGTTGCGAGTAGCAATCAGCCCCAGCATTTT
TRBJ1-4 NA NA TRBV6-1 CASSVFSGPLNEKLFF TGTGCCAGCAGTGTGTTTTCAGGGCCCCTAAATGAAAAACTGTTTTTT
TRBJ1-5 NA once TRBV19 CASSTRGVGVNQPQHF TGTGCCAGTAGTACCAGGGGAGTCGGGGTCAATCAGCCCCAGCATTTT
TRBJ2-4 TRBD1 medium-sized TRBV5-1 CASSWDRVRDIQYF TGCGCCAGCAGCTGGGACAGGGTCAGGGACATTCAGTACTTC
TRBJ2-2 NA NA TRBV7-3 CASSVGPGSPGELFF TGTGCCAGCAGCGTTGGACCGGGGTCCCCCGGGGAGCTGTTTTTT
TRBJ2-1 NA NA TRBV6-6 CASSLERRPSGLEFF TGTGCCAGCAGTTTGGAAAGGAGACCCTCAGGTTTGGAGTTCTTC
TRBJ2-7 TRBD2 NA TRBV4-2 CASSHSGSSYEQYF TGTGCCAGCAGCCACAGCGGGAGCTCCTACGAGCAGTACTTC
TRBJ1-5 NA NA TRBV21-1 CASSKKSGHGNQPQHF TGTGCCAGCAGCAAAAAGTCGGGACACGGCAATCAGCCCCAGCATTTT
TRBJ1-1 TRBD1 NA TRBV28 CASETIPGGWNTEAFF TGTGCCAGTGAGACTATTCCAGGGGGCTGGAACACTGAAGCTTTCTTT
TRBJ2-7 NA once TRBV6-5 CASSYLDQRGAEQYF TGTGCCAGCAGTTATTTGGACCAGAGAGGGGCCGAGCAGTACTTC
TRBJ1-2 TRBD1 NA TRBV6-8 CASSSSTGGGYTF TGTGCCAGCAGTTCATCGACAGGGGGCGGCTACACCTTC
TRBJ1-5 NA NA TRBV10-1 CASSDSGFNQPQHF TGCGCCAGCAGTGATTCCGGCTTCAATCAGCCCCAGCATTTT
TRBJ1-4 NA NA TRBV18 CASSPGAQGKKLFF TGTGCCAGCTCACCTGGAGCACAGGGCAAAAAACTGTTTTTT
TRBJ2-5 NA NA TRBV2 CASLRGSQETQYF TGTGCCAGCTTGCGGGGAAGCCAAGAGACCCAGTACTTC
TRBJ2-7 TRBD1 NA TRBV7-9 CASSLVNRGEQYF TGTGCCAGCAGCTTAGTTAACAGGGGCGAGCAGTACTTC
TRBJ2-5 NA NA TRBV25-1 CASSPGETQYF TGTGCCAGCAGTCCGGGGGAGACCCAGTACTTC
TRBJ1-2 TRBD1 NA TRBV6-5 CASRPDRVISYGYTF TGTGCCAGCAGACCTGACAGGGTAATTAGCTATGGCTACACCTTC
TRBJ2-3 TRBD2 NA TRBV5-6 CASSLDRTSGGSDTQYF TGTGCCAGCAGCTTAGATCGTACTAGCGGGGGATCAGATACGCAGTATTTT
TRBJ1-1 TRBD1 NA TRBV2 CASRARGLSNTEAFF TGTGCCAGCAGGGCGAGGGGGCTTTCGAACACTGAAGCTTTCTTT
TRBJ2-5 NA NA TRBV19 CASSPSGTYQETQYF TGTGCCAGCTCACCCTCCGGGACCTACCAAGAGACCCAGTACTTC
TRBJ1-1 NA NA TRBV28 CASSLTGRTEAFF TGTGCCAGCAGTTTAACAGGGCGGACTGAAGCTTTCTTT
TRBJ2-1 NA few TRBV7-9 CASSLGLARLSSYNEQFF TGTGCCAGCAGCTTAGGCCTAGCGCGTCTGAGCTCCTACAATGAGCAGTTCTTC
TRBJ1-1 TRBD1 NA TRBV7-8 CASSSNGQGTEAFF TGTGCCAGCAGCAGTAACGGACAGGGGACTGAAGCTTTCTTT
TRBJ2-6 NA NA TRBV18 CASSPRQGTGANVLTF TGTGCCAGCTCGCCCCGGCAGGGGACTGGGGCCAACGTCCTGACTTTC
TRBJ1-6 NA NA TRBV6-5 CASRPTNSPLHF TGTGCCAGCAGACCGACTAATTCACCCCTCCACTTT
TRBJ2-3 TRBD2 NA TRBV29-1 CSVLRLAGGLRDTQYF TGCAGCGTCCTAAGACTAGCGGGGGGTCTTAGGGATACGCAGTATTTT
TRBJ1-2 NA NA TRBV28 CASSSPRGYTF TGTGCCAGCAGTTCACCACGCGGCTACACCTTC